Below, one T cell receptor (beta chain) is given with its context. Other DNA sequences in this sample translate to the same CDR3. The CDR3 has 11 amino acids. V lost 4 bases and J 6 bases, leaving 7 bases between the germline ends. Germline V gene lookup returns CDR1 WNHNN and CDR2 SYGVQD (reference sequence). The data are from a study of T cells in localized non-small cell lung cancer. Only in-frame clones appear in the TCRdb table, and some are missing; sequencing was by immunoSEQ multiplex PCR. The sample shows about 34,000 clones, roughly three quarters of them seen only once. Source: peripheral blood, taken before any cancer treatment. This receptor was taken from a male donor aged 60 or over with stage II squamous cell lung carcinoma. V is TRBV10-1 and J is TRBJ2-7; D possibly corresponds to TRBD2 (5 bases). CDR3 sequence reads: CASSGGGEQYF. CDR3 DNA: TGCGCCAGCAGTGGCGGAGGCGAGCAGTACTTC.